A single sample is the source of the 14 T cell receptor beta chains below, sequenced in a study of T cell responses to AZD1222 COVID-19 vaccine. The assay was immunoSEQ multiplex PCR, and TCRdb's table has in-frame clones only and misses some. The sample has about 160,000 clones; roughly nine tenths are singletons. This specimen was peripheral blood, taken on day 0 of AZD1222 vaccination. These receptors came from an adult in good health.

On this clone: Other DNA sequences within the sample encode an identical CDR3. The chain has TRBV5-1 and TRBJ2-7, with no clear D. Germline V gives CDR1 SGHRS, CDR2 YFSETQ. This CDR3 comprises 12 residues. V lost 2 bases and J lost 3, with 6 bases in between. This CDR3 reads CASSLDNYEQYF. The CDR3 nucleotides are TGCGCCAGCAGCTTAGACAACTACGAGCAGTACTTC.

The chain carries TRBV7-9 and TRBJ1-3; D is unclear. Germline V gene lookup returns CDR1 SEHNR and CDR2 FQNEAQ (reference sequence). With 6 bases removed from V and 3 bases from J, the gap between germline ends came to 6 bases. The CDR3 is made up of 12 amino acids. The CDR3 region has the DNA TGTGCCAGCAGTTATATTGGAAACACCATATATTTT. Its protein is CASSYIGNTIYF.

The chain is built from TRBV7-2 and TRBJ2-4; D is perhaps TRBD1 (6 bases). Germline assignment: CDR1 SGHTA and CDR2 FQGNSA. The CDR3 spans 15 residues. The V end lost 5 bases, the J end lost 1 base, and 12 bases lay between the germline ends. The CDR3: CASSVQGVAKNIQYF. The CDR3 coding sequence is TGTGCCAGCAGCGTACAGGGAGTGGCCAAAAACATTCAGTACTTC.

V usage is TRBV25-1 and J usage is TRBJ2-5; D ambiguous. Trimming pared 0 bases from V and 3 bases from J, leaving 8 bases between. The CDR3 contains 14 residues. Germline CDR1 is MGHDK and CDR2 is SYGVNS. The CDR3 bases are TGTGCCAGCAGTGAATATCGGGTGGAAGAGACCCAGTACTTC. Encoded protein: CASSEYRVEETQYF.

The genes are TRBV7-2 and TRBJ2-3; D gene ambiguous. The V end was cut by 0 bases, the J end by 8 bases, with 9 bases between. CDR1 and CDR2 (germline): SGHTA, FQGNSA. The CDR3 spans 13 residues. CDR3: CASSLAGSGTQYF. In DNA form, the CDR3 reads TGTGCCAGCAGCTTAGCAGGGTCGGGTACGCAGTATTTT.

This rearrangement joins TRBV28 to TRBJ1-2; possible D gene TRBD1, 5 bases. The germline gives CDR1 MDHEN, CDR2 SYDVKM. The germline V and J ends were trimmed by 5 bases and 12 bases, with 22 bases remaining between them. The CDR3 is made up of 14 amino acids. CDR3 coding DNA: TGTGCCAGCAGTCCCCCCCGGGGCATCTGGCTAAACACCTTC. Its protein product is CASSPPRGIWLNTF.

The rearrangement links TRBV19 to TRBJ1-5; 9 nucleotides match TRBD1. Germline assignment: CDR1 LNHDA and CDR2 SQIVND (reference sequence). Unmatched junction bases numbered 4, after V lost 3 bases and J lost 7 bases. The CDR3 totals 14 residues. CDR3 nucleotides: TGTGCCAGTAGTATCGACAGGGGGGGGCAGCCCCAGCATTTT. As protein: CASSIDRGGQPQHF.

The DNA of the CDR3 is TGTGCCAGCAGCGTAAAGGGGAAGTCAAGGACTAGCGGATCGTCAGGCACCGGGGAGCTGTTTTTT. Its protein is CASSVKGKSRTSGSSGTGELFF. J is TRBJ2-2 and V is TRBV9; TRBD2 matches 10 bases. The CDR3 is made up of 22 amino acids. Germline CDR1 and CDR2: SGDLS and YYNGEE. The junction had 22 bases not matched to a gene; V was cut back by 1 base and J by 4 bases.

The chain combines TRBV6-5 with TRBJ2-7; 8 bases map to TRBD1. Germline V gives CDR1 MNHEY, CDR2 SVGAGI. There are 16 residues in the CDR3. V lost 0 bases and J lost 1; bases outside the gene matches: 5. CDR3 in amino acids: CASSYSTGEVSYEQYF. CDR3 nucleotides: TGTGCCAGCAGTTACTCGACAGGGGAGGTTTCCTACGAGCAGTACTTC.

The CDR3 sequence is CASSSRKLFF. The CDR3 coding sequence is TGTGCCAGCAGTTCAAGGAAACTGTTTTTT. The V gene is TRBV28, the J gene TRBJ1-4, with no clear D. CDR1 MDHEN and CDR2 SYDVKM come from the germline V gene. The CDR3 runs to 10 residues. Trimming removed 4 bases at V and 11 bases at J, with 5 bases between.

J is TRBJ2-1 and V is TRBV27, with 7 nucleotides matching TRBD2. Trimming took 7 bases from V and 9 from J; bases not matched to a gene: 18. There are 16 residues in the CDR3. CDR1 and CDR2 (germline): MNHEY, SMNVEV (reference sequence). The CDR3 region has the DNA TGTGCCAGCAACGCACAATCGGGGGGTAGGGGCGGTGAGCAGTTCTTC. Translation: CASNAQSGGRGGEQFF.

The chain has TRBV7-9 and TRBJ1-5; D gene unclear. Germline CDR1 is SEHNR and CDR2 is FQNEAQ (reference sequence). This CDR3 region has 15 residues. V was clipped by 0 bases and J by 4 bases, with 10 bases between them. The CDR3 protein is CASSLASAENQPQHF. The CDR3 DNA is TGTGCCAGCAGCTTAGCTAGTGCGGAGAATCAGCCCCAGCATTTT.

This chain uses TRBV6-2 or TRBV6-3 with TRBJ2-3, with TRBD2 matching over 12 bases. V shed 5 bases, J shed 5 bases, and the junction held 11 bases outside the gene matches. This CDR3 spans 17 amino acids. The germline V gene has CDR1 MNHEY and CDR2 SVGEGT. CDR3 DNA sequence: TGTGCCAGCAGTCCAATTCTAGCGGGAGGGCTGGTAGATACGCAGTATTTT. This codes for CASSPILAGGLVDTQYF.

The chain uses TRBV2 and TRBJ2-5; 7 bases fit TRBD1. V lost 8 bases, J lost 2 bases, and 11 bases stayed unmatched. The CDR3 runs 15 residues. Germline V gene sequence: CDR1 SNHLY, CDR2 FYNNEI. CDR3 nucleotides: TGTGCCAGCGGGCGACAGGGAAGAGGGCAAGAGACCCAGTACTTC. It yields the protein CASGRQGRGQETQYF.